Sequencing of this T cell receptor beta chain was carried out in a study of T cells in Graves' hyperthyroidism and ophthalmopathy. Template material for amplifying TCR beta CDR3 regions consisted of RNA transcripts. Initially, a first-round RT-PCR of the TCR CDR3 employed the HTBI primer set. Via MiXCR, TCRdb re-called the multiplex PCR reads, giving one row per CDR3 protein. The data hold about 570,000 distinct CDR3 sequences, with approximately 44% observed a single time. Findings and caveats of the study: Ophthalmopathy, as predicted by the model, came a median roughly 6.8 months after the prediction.

The CDR3 extends over 13 amino acids. CDR1 SGHTA and CDR2 FQGTGA come from the germline V gene. V was clipped by 2 bases and J by 7 bases, with 11 bases between them. This clonotype was recorded many times. Its antigen remains unidentified. The receptor comes from an adult woman with Graves' disease, either hyperthyroidism or ophthalmopathy (not recorded which). The chain joins TRBV7-3 to TRBJ1-1; a possible D gene is TRBD1 (5 bases). Sequencing was performed on peripheral blood or thyroid tissue (not recorded which). In DNA form, the CDR3 reads TGTGCCAGCAGCTTAGGGACTCAAGATGAAGCTTTCTTT. Encoded protein: CASSLGTQDEAFF.